A single sample gave rise to the 23 T cell receptor beta chains below, sequenced in a study of blood T cell repertoires in COVID-19. Method: immunoSEQ multiplex PCR; TCRdb's copy keeps in-frame clones and lacks some. The sample contains more than 200,000 clones, 84% of which appear only once. The sequenced sample consisted of peripheral blood. These receptors all come from a woman older than 75 with COVID-19, enrolled during active disease.

V and J are TRBV6-5 and TRBJ2-5, with TRBD2 matching 10 bases. The CDR3 is made up of 13 amino acids. Germline V gene sequence: CDR1 MNHEY, CDR2 SVGAGI. The J segment lost 4 bases and the V segment lost 6 bases, leaving 2 bases of the junction unmatched. The DNA for the CDR3 is TGTGCCAGCAGAACTAGCGGGGCAGAGACCCAGTACTTC. Protein product: CASRTSGAETQYF.

This clone occurred once. CDR3 sequence: CSASPGSYGYTF. CDR3 nucleotides: TGCAGTGCTAGTCCCGGGTCCTATGGCTACACCTTC. V is TRBV20-1 and J is TRBJ1-2; no reliable D call. The germline gives CDR1 DFQATT, CDR2 SNEGSKA (reference sequence). Trimming stripped 3 bases from V and 4 bases from J, with 9 bases between. This CDR3 is built from 12 residues.

This clone was picked up a small number of times. The V and J genes are TRBV2 and TRBJ2-7; 7 nucleotides line up with TRBD1. This CDR3 is built from 12 residues. V trimming: 7 bases; J trimming: 3 bases; junction bases outside the gene matches: 3. In germline, CDR1 is SNHLY, CDR2 FYNNEI. CDR3 in amino acids: CASNRDSYEQYV. The CDR3 DNA reads TGTGCCAGCAACCGGGACAGCTACGAGCAGTACGTC.

Notes on this clone: Other nucleotide sequences from this sample produce the same CDR3. The V call is TRBV30, the J call TRBJ1-2; 7 positions agree with TRBD1. The CDR3 totals 11 residues. CDR1 is GTSNPN, CDR2 SVGIG, per germline (reference sequence). V lost 2 bases and J lost 8; bases outside the gene matches: 2. CDR3 sequence (DNA): TGTGCCTGGAGTTCAGGGGGGGGCTACACCTTC. Protein sequence: CAWSSGGGYTF.

This chain connects TRBV3-1 (or the pseudogene TRBV3-2) to TRBJ2-3, with 12 bases lining up with TRBD2. The length of the CDR3 is 17 residues. The V segment lost 1 base and the J segment 5 bases; nucleotides outside the gene matches: 7. Germline V gives CDR1 LGHDT, CDR2 YNNKEL (reference sequence). The CDR3 sequence is CASSQGPPGLAGDTQYF. For the CDR3, the DNA is TGTGCCAGCAGCCAAGGCCCCCCGGGACTAGCGGGAGATACGCAGTATTTT.

The V call is TRBV9, the J call TRBJ2-2, with D perhaps matching TRBD1 (5 bases). The germline CDR1 and CDR2 sequences are SGDLS and YYNGEE. The CDR3 spans 14 residues. Trimming removed 3 bases at V and 1 base at J, with 7 bases between. The CDR3 here is CASSEGRNTGELFF. The CDR3 nucleotides are TGTGCCAGCAGCGAGGGGCGGAACACCGGGGAGCTGTTTTTT.

The chain links TRBV5-1 to TRBJ2-5; 8 positions match TRBD1. Germline V gene sequence: CDR1 SGHRS, CDR2 YFSETQ. This CDR3 is 15 amino acids long. The junction had 8 bases not matched to a gene; V was cut back by 0 bases and J by 7 bases. The CDR3 loop is CASSLGDRKTGTQYF. The CDR3 DNA reads as TGCGCCAGCAGCTTGGGGGACAGGAAAACGGGGACCCAGTACTTC.

This clone occurred a few times. The genes are TRBV7-8 and TRBJ2-5; maybe TRBD1 (6 bases). This CDR3 is 17 amino acids long. Looked up from germline, CDR1 is SGHVS and CDR2 is FQNEAQ. Trimming removed 3 bases from V and 5 bases from J, with 22 bases in between. The CDR3 here is CASSFIGGQAVGETQYF. DNA of the CDR3: TGTGCCAGCAGCTTTATTGGGGGCCAGGCAGTCGGGGAGACCCAGTACTTC.

The rearrangement joins TRBV28 to TRBJ1-2; 10 nucleotides line up with TRBD1. This CDR3 spans 16 amino acids. V shed 4 bases and J 4 bases; nucleotides not matched to a gene: 9. CDR1 and CDR2 from the germline V gene are MDHEN and SYDVKM. The DNA of the CDR3 is TGTGCCAGCAGTTCCCAGGACAGGGGGTATGTCTATGGCTACACCTTC. Translation gives CASSSQDRGYVYGYTF.

The chain combines TRBV10-3 with TRBJ2-2, with D maybe TRBD1 (6 bases). CDR1 and CDR2 (germline): ENHRY, SYGVKD. V gave up 8 bases and J gave up 3 bases, with 13 bases separating them. The CDR3 contains 14 residues. The CDR3 here is CAIRMGADTGELFF. The CDR3 coding sequence is TGTGCCATCCGAATGGGGGCCGACACCGGGGAGCTGTTTTTT.

The rearrangement joins TRBV7-9 to TRBJ1-1; 10 bases match TRBD1. Germline loops: CDR1 SEHNR, CDR2 FQNEAQ (reference sequence). The CDR3 loop spans 17 amino acids. V lost 1 base to trimming and J lost 10 bases; unmatched junction nucleotides: 15. In DNA form, the CDR3 reads TGTGCCAGCAGCTTAGTCGCCGGGACAGGGGCTTTCAGGAGAGCTTTCTTT. This gives the protein CASSLVAGTGAFRRAFF. Complete variable domain (other parts from reference TRBV7-9 and TRBJ1-1): DTGVSQNPRHKITKRGQNVTFRCDPISEHNRLYWYRQTLGQGPEFLTYFQNEAQLEKSRLLSDRFSAERPKGSFSTLEIQRTEQGDSAMYLCASSLVAGTGAFRRAFFGQGTRLTVV.

The chain recombines TRBV11-2 with TRBJ1-2; weak D call: TRBD1 (6 bases). The CDR3 totals 14 residues. The V gene lost 0 bases and the J gene lost 8 bases, with 13 bases spanning the gap. CDR1 SGHAT and CDR2 FQNNGV come from the germline V gene. CDR3 nucleotides: TGTGCCAGCAGCTTAGAAGTAGGGGGGGCCGGCTACACCTTC. Its protein product is CASSLEVGGAGYTF.

The V call is TRBV28, the J call TRBJ2-1, with 11 bases identical to TRBD1. V gave up 4 bases and J gave up 9 bases; unmatched junction bases: 8. The germline V gene encodes CDR1 MDHEN and CDR2 SYDVKM. This CDR3 spans 15 amino acids. The CDR3 spells CASSYPGQGVAEQFF. The CDR3 DNA sequence: TGTGCCAGCAGTTACCCGGGACAGGGGGTTGCTGAGCAGTTCTTC. Supplemented by reference TRBV28 and TRBJ2-1, the full variable domain reads DVKVTQSSRYLVKRTGEKVFLECVQDMDHENMFWYRQDPGLGLRLIYFSYDVKMKEKGDIPEGYSVSREKKERFSLILESASTNQTSMYLCASSYPGQGVAEQFFGPGTRLTVL.

This chain uses TRBV7-8 with TRBJ1-5; D is undetermined. The CDR3 spans 13 residues. Trimming stripped 0 bases from V and 5 bases from J, with 5 bases between. CDR1 and CDR2 (germline): SGHVS, FQNEAQ. The CDR3 region has the DNA TGTGCCAGCAGCTTAGCATCGGATCAGCCCCAGCATTTT. Protein: CASSLASDQPQHF.

V usage is TRBV6-8 and J usage is TRBJ2-3; a possible D gene is TRBD1 (5 bases). CDR3 length equals 16 residues. V gave up 5 bases and J gave up 2 bases, with 17 bases separating them. Per germline, CDR1 MNHGY and CDR2 SAAAGT. CDR3 bases: TGTGCCAGCAGTGCCTCGAACAGGCGCTCCACAGATACGCAGTATTTT. Protein: CASSASNRRSTDTQYF.

V is TRBV5-1 and J is TRBJ1-4, with TRBD1 matching 9 bases. Germline assignment: CDR1 SGHRS and CDR2 YFSETQ. The CDR3 is 14 amino acids. V gave up 4 bases and J gave up 8 bases; unmatched junction bases: 6. CDR3 loop: CASSLQGAREKLFF. For the CDR3, the DNA is TGCGCCAGCAGCCTACAGGGGGCGCGGGAAAAACTGTTTTTT. The full variable domain, its missing parts supplied by reference TRBV5-1 and TRBJ1-4, is KAGVTQTPRYLIKTRGQQVTLSCSPISGHRSVSWYQQTPGQGLQFLFEYFSETQRNKGNFPGRFSGRQFSNSRSEMNVSTLELGDSALYLCASSLQGAREKLFFGSGTQLSVL.

This chain uses TRBV28 with TRBJ2-7; 7 bases agree with TRBD2. CDR3 size: 14 residues. With 5 bases clipped from V and 8 bases from J, the junction kept 12 bases outside the gene matches. Germline V gives CDR1 MDHEN, CDR2 SYDVKM. The DNA for the CDR3 is TGTGCCAGCAGTCCGAGGGGCGGGGGTAACAAGCAGTACTTC. The encoded protein is CASSPRGGGNKQYF.

This clone was seen once. The CDR3 nucleotides read TGCGCCAGCAGCACCTCAGGAATCCAAGAGACCCAGTACTTC. Encoded protein: CASSTSGIQETQYF. The rearrangement uses TRBV5-1 and TRBJ2-5; D not certain. The CDR3 is made up of 14 amino acids. Germline V gene data show CDR1 as SGHRS and CDR2 as YFSETQ. Trimming stripped 4 bases from V and 1 base from J, with 11 bases between.

This chain uses TRBV2 with TRBJ1-5, with D maybe TRBD1 (5 bases). The CDR3 consists of 14 residues. CDR1 and CDR2 from the germline V gene are SNHLY and FYNNEI. V dropped 3 bases and J dropped 7 bases, with 13 bases sitting between them. CDR3 DNA: TGTGCCAGCAGTGACATGGGGGGTGTACAGCCCCAGCATTTT. Protein sequence: CASSDMGGVQPQHF.

J is TRBJ2-5 and V is TRBV28; 9 bases agree with TRBD2. This CDR3 region has 15 residues. CDR1 and CDR2 (germline): MDHEN, SYDVKM. V lost 0 bases, J lost 5 bases, and 4 bases stayed unmatched. DNA for the CDR3: TGTGCCAGCAGTTTATGGGGTAGCGGGGGTGAGACCCAGTACTTC. Translated: CASSLWGSGGETQYF.

This clone was picked up a small number of times. V usage is TRBV5-4 and J usage is TRBJ1-2; 9 bases match TRBD1. This CDR3 contains 14 residues. Unmatched junction bases numbered 9, after V lost 6 bases and J lost 6 bases. Germline V gives CDR1 SGHNT, CDR2 YYREEE (reference sequence). CDR3 sequence: CASTHGWTGDGYTF. CDR3 in DNA: TGTGCCAGCACCCACGGCTGGACAGGGGATGGCTACACCTTC.

This clone appeared a single time. The chain links TRBV11-2 to TRBJ1-6, with D tentatively TRBD1 (5 bases). Looked up from germline, CDR1 is SGHAT and CDR2 is FQNNGV. The ends were cut back, 5 bases at V and 1 base at J, with 18 bases in the middle. The CDR3 has 18 residues. CDR3 in DNA: TGTGCCAGCAGCCCCTTTCCAGGGAGGGAATCCTATAATTCACCCCTCCACTTT. It is translated as CASSPFPGRESYNSPLHF.

The J gene is TRBJ1-3, the V gene TRBV6-2 or TRBV6-3; possible D gene TRBD1, 6 bases. Germline V lookup: CDR1 MNHEY, CDR2 SVGEGT. V was clipped by 4 bases and J by 0 bases, with 10 bases between them. The CDR3 has 15 residues. The CDR3 region is CASSWDTRSGNTIYF. DNA for the CDR3: TGTGCCAGCAGTTGGGACACCCGCTCTGGAAACACCATATATTTT.